The entry that follows covers one TCR beta chain sequence. A Seattle source enrolled patients during active infection and followed them longitudinally. The source of the sample is a study of blood T cell repertoires in COVID-19. Study information: Whether acute or convalescent, the COVID-19 samples came from the United States, Italy and Spain. From T cells, B-cell-depleted T cells, or PBMCs came the material, which was cDNA or gDNA.

Authors' analysis steps: Cell counts per sample came from amplifying reference gene primers. Measured with immunoSEQ multiplex PCR; TCRdb has only the in-frame clones, and not every one. That table is the source of V, J and clone size, and D and trimming were worked out from the DNA. The table records fewer than 350,000 clones, about 90% of them present only once. The V gene's germline CDR1 is SNHLY and CDR2 FYNNEI. V lost 7 bases, J lost 3 bases, and 8 bases stayed unmatched. The CDR3 has 14 amino acids. The TCR sequence derives from a woman younger than 45 with COVID-19, enrolled during active disease. The chain has TRBV2 and TRBJ2-7; 8 bases agree with TRBD1. Input material: peripheral blood. The CDR3 protein is CASIQGAMDYEQYF. As DNA, the CDR3 is TGTGCCAGCATCCAGGGGGCGATGGACTACGAGCAGTACTTC.